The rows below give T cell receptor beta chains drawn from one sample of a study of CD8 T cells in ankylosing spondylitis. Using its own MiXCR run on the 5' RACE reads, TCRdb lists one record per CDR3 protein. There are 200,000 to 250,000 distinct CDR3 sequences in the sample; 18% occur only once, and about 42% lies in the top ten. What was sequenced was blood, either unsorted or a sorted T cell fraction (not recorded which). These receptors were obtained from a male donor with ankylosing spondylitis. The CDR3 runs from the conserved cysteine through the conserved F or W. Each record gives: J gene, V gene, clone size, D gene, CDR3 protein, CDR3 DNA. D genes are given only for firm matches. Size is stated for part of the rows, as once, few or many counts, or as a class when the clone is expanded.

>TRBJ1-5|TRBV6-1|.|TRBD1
CASSTIRDRNQPQHF
TGTGCCAGCAGCACTATCCGGGACAGAAATCAGCCCCAGCATTTT
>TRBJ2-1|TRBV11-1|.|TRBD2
CASSLPGGRLSSYNEQFF
TGTGCCAGCAGCTTACCGGGGGGGCGATTGAGCTCCTACAATGAGCAGTTCTTC
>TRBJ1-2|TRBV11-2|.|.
CASSLDRRINYGYTF
TGTGCCAGCAGCTTAGATAGACGGATTAACTATGGCTACACCTTC
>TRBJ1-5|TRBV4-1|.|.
CASSGGISSNQPQHF
TGCGCCAGCAGCGGGGGGATAAGTAGCAATCAGCCCCAGCATTTT
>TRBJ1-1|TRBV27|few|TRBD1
CASSSGQGRVTEAFF
TGTGCCAGCAGTTCGGGACAGGGGAGGGTCACTGAAGCTTTCTTT
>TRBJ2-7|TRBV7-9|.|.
CASSLASGWVEQYF
TGTGCCAGCAGCTTAGCCTCCGGATGGGTCGAGCAGTACTTC
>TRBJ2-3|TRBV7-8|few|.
CASSLGTSPRDTQYF
TGTGCCAGCAGCCTGGGGACAAGCCCGAGGGATACGCAGTATTTT
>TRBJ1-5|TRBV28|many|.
CASSGEFQPQHF
TGTGCCAGCAGTGGGGAATTCCAGCCCCAGCATTTT
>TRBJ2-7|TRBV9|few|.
CASSVAHGFGEQYF
TGTGCCAGCAGCGTAGCCCACGGGTTCGGCGAGCAGTACTTC
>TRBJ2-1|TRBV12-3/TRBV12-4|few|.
CASSLVGRGVEQFF
TGTGCCAGCAGTTTAGTGGGCAGGGGGGTTGAGCAGTTCTTC
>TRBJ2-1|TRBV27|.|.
CASSLRGVNEQFF
TGTGCCAGCAGTTTAAGAGGGGTCAATGAGCAGTTCTTC
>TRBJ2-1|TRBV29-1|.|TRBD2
CSVPRLAGGHNEQFF
TGCAGCGTCCCCCGACTAGCGGGGGGCCACAATGAGCAGTTCTTC
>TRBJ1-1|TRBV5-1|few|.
CASSQARVWSTEAFF
TGCGCCAGCAGCCAAGCCAGGGTTTGGAGCACTGAAGCTTTCTTT
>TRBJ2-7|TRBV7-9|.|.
CASSLEGGYYEQYF
TGTGCCAGCAGCTTAGAAGGGGGGTACTACGAGCAGTACTTC
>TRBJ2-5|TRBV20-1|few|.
CSASGYSETQYF
TGCAGTGCTAGTGGCTACAGTGAGACCCAGTACTTC
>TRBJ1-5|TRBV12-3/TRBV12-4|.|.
CASSLGSAGFYSNQPQHF
TGTGCCAGCAGTTTGGGGTCCGCGGGGTTCTATAGCAATCAGCCCCAGCATTTT
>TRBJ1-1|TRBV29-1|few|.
CSVGGGDVGNTEAFF
TGCAGCGTAGGCGGTGGGGATGTAGGGAACACTGAAGCTTTCTTT